This T cell receptor beta chain was recorded in a study of blood T cell repertoires in COVID-19. Only in-frame clones appear in the TCRdb table, and some are missing; sequencing was by immunoSEQ multiplex PCR. The sample carries 300,000 to 400,000 clones, 70% to 90% recorded once. The germline V gene has CDR1 SGHRS and CDR2 YFSETQ. V was cut by 2 bases and J by 0 bases, with 7 bases left in between. The CDR3 length is 14 residues. Sequencing used peripheral blood. This chain connects TRBV5-1 to TRBJ2-3; D is ambiguous. This receptor was identified in a woman aged 25 to 39 with COVID-19, enrolled during active disease. The CDR3 bases are TGCGCCAGCAGCTTTCCCGGGAGCACAGATACGCAGTATTTT. It codes for CASSFPGSTDTQYF.